This TCR beta chain was captured by sequencing in a study of blood T cell repertoires in COVID-19. As for the study in general: The samples span acute and convalescent COVID-19 from the United States, Italy and Spain. PBMCs, B-cell-depleted T cells, or T cells were the source of the cDNA or gDNA that made up the material.

CDR1 WSHSY and CDR2 SAAADI come from the germline V gene. The ends lost 6 bases at V and 2 bases at J; junction bases unmatched: 4. CDR3 size: 14 residues. Authors' processing steps: Reference gene primer amplification yielded estimated nucleated cell counts. Assay used: immunoSEQ multiplex PCR; TCRdb lists only in-frame clones, some missing. V and J calls and clone size are copied from that table; D and trimming were computed from the DNA. Here the sample spans more than 200,000 clones, roughly 90% being singletons. Sequencing used peripheral blood. The TCR originated in a woman between 35 and 50 years old who had recovered from COVID-19. This chain uses TRBV10-2 with TRBJ2-5; TRBD2 aligns across 9 bases. The CDR3 DNA reads TGCGCCAGCAGCCTCACTAGCGGGCAAGAGACCCAGTACTTC. It specifies CASSLTSGQETQYF.